This note documents a single T cell receptor beta chain sequence. This specimen comes from a study of shared T cell receptors in the human thymus. CDR1 is MDHEN and CDR2 is SYDVKM in the germline V gene. CDR3 length: 18 amino acids. Repertoires were generated with immunoSEQ multiplex PCR, while TCRdb's copy carries only in-frame clones and drops some. The table includes roughly 710,000 clones, approximately 83% detected once. These data are also associated with another study on human thymus T cells. That report notes: Thymic samples were excised during corrective heart operations. Thymic TCR repertoires of unrelated people reportedly overlapped highly.

The V gene is TRBV28, the J gene TRBJ2-5; 10 bases are a match to TRBD1. The J call may be mistaken, given a closer DNA end match to TRBJ2-7. The source of this sequence is a girl under three years old with a congenital heart defect. The sample was thymocytes. This CDR3 is CASSHLTSGTGDSYEQYF. The CDR3 coding sequence is TGTGCCAGCAGTCACCTGACCTCCGGGACAGGGGACTCCTACGAGCAGTACTTC.